A single sample is the source of the 32 T cell receptor beta chains below, sequenced in a study of blood T cells in healthy people across ages. A second PCR of roughly 7 to 11 cycles used a sample-barcoded 5' primer and a J-beta primer mix. TCRdb analysed the 5' RACE reads with MiXCR anew, one entry per CDR3 protein. The table includes 1.6 million or so distinct CDR3 sequences, about 31% detected once. The specimen sequenced was blood. The receptors here all came from a woman in her thirties in good health.

This clonotype was counted ten times or more. The V gene is TRBV6-1, the J gene TRBJ2-5; 10 bases agree with TRBD2. V was pared by 6 bases and J by 5 bases, with 3 bases of the junction left unmatched. This CDR3 contains 13 residues. The germline V gene encodes CDR1 MNHNS and CDR2 SASEGT. CDR3 residues: CASSAGLAETQYF. The CDR3 nucleotides are TGTGCCAGCAGCGCGGGACTAGCGGAGACCCAGTACTTC.

This clonotype was counted a few times. The chain couples TRBV28 to TRBJ1-2; D perhaps matches TRBD1 (5 bases). This CDR3 region has 14 residues. Germline loops: CDR1 MDHEN, CDR2 SYDVKM. Trimming removed 2 bases from V and 6 bases from J, with 13 bases in between. The CDR3 sequence is CASSLARVGNGYTF. The CDR3 DNA sequence: TGTGCCAGCAGTTTAGCCAGGGTTGGTAATGGCTACACCTTC.

This CDR3 reads CASGLTGAAEAFF. CDR3 coding DNA: TGTGCTAGTGGTTTGACAGGGGCTGCTGAAGCTTTCTTT. V is TRBV12-5 and J is TRBJ1-1; 7 bases match TRBD1. The germline gives CDR1 LGHNT, CDR2 FRNRAP. The CDR3 runs to 13 residues. The V gene end was trimmed by 2 bases and the J gene end by 6 bases; junction bases not matched to a gene: 3.

This clonotype was seen many times. This chain connects TRBV10-3 to TRBJ1-2; weak D call: TRBD1 (5 bases). The V end was cut by 8 bases, the J end by 2 bases, with 21 bases between. Germline V gene data show CDR1 as ENHRY and CDR2 as SYGVKD. This CDR3 region has 16 residues. CDR3 nucleotides: TGTGCCATCGCCCAGGGATTAATAACCAACAACTATGGCTACACCTTC. Translated: CAIAQGLITNNYGYTF.

The chain is built from TRBV6-1 and TRBJ2-7; 10 nucleotides match TRBD2. Germline CDR1 is MNHNS and CDR2 is SASEGT. After removal of 6 bases from V and 3 bases from J, the junction contained 20 bases not matched to a gene. CDR3 size: 19 residues. The CDR3 protein is CASRGQRGTQRGGGYEQYF. CDR3 bases: TGTGCCAGCAGGGGACAGCGGGGTACACAGCGGGGGGGCGGCTACGAGCAGTACTTC.

This chain connects TRBV7-2 to TRBJ2-7, with 8 bases matching TRBD1. Germline CDR1 reads SGHTA; CDR2 reads FQGNSA. V shed 5 bases, J shed 7 bases, and the junction held 13 bases outside the gene matches. The CDR3 length is 15 residues. CDR3 protein: CASSRDPGQAEEQYF. CDR3 DNA sequence: TGTGCCAGCAGCCGGGATCCGGGACAGGCGGAAGAGCAGTACTTC. Together with reference TRBV7-2 and TRBJ2-7, the CDR3 gives the full variable domain: GAGVSQSPSNKVTEKGKDVELRCDPISGHTALYWYRQSLGQGLEFLIYFQGNSAPDKSGLPSDRFSAERTGGSVSTLTIQRTQQEDSAVYLCASSRDPGQAEEQYFGPGTRLTVT.

The J gene is TRBJ2-1, the V gene TRBV27; 15 nucleotides align to TRBD2. CDR3 length: 14 amino acids. Trimming cost V 5 bases and J 10 bases; bases outside gene matches: 3. The germline V gene has CDR1 MNHEY and CDR2 SMNVEV (reference sequence). In DNA form, the CDR3 reads TGTGCCAGCAGTATGGGACTAGCGGGAGGCGAGCAGTTCTTC. Translating it yields CASSMGLAGGEQFF.

The V gene is TRBV12-3 or TRBV12-4, the J gene TRBJ2-7, with TRBD2 matching over 8 bases. The CDR3 totals 12 residues. The trim removed 5 bases at V and 7 bases at J, leaving 4 bases unmatched. Written as DNA, the CDR3 is TGTGCCAGCAGTGACGGACTAGCAGAGCAGTACTTC. This gives the protein CASSDGLAEQYF.

The chain carries TRBV11-2 and TRBJ2-2; D uncertain. Trimming removed 1 base from V and 4 bases from J, with 10 bases in between. Germline V gene data show CDR1 as SGHAT and CDR2 as FQNNGV. The CDR3 sequence is 15 residues long. CDR3 sequence (DNA): TGTGCCAGCAGCTTAGGGTGGCTTGGCACCGGGGAGCTGTTTTTT. It specifies CASSLGWLGTGELFF.

This clonotype came up many times. The chain has TRBV6-5 and TRBJ2-7; perhaps TRBD1 as D (6 bases). Trimming took off 6 bases at V and 7 bases at J, with 22 bases between the two ends. The length of the CDR3 is 15 residues. The germline gives CDR1 MNHEY, CDR2 SVGAGI. The DNA for the CDR3 is TGTGCCAGCAGACCAACAGGGAGCCCCCCGGGAGAGCAGTACTTC. Amino acids: CASRPTGSPPGEQYF.

This clonotype was counted between two and nine times. The chain combines TRBV6-5 with TRBJ2-5; 8 positions agree with TRBD2. CDR3 length: 14 amino acids. The V gene's germline CDR1 is MNHEY and CDR2 SVGAGI. J gave up 0 bases and V 6 bases, and 3 bases lay outside the gene matches. As DNA, the CDR3 is TGTGCCAGCAGATCACTAGCGGACCAAGAGACCCAGTACTTC. Translated, it gives CASRSLADQETQYF.

There are a few counts of this clonotype. Germline and junction disagree at one end, which may indicate a read error. This rearrangement joins TRBV9 to TRBJ2-5; maybe TRBD2 (7 bases). This CDR3 is built from 15 residues. The germline CDR1 and CDR2 sequences are SGDLS and YYNGEE. CDR3 residues: CVSTLGAGEKETQYF. Written as DNA, the CDR3 is TGTGTCAGCACCCTGGGGGCGGGAGAGAAAGAGACCCAGTACTTC.

This clonotype has just a few counts. The chain recombines TRBV9 with TRBJ1-2, with 7 bases that match TRBD1. Germline-derived CDR1 and CDR2 are SGDLS and YYNGEE. V lost 5 bases and J lost 4; bases outside the gene matches: 14. The CDR3 totals 16 residues. In DNA form, the CDR3 reads TGTGCCAGCAGTTCCGGGACAGCGCCTGAGCTCTATGGCTACACCTTC. This codes for CASSSGTAPELYGYTF.

The rearrangement uses TRBV7-2 and TRBJ2-7; 8 nucleotides match TRBD1. CDR3 length equals 14 residues. Germline trimming cut 5 bases from V and 7 bases from J; bases unmatched to any gene: 10. Germline V gene lookup returns CDR1 SGHTA and CDR2 FQGNSA. The CDR3 protein is CASSRPDRGREQYF. In DNA form, the CDR3 reads TGTGCCAGCAGCCGTCCCGACAGGGGTAGGGAGCAGTACTTC.

This chain links TRBV7-3 with TRBJ2-3; 11 bases are a match to TRBD2. Looked up from germline, CDR1 is SGHTA and CDR2 is FQGTGA. The CDR3 loop spans 15 amino acids. Trimming cost V 5 bases and J 2 bases; bases outside gene matches: 3. The CDR3 DNA sequence: TGTGCCAGCAGCAATAGCGGGAGGGCCACAGATACGCAGTATTTT. Protein: CASSNSGRATDTQYF. Together with reference TRBV7-3 and TRBJ2-3, the CDR3 gives the full variable domain: GAGVSQTPSNKVTEKGKYVELRCDPISGHTALYWYRQSLGQGPEFLIYFQGTGAADDSGLPNDRFFAVRPEGSVSTLKIQRTERGDSAVYLCASSNSGRATDTQYFGPGTRLTVL.

The chain employs TRBV27 and TRBJ2-7; 7 nucleotides line up with TRBD1. The CDR3 consists of 14 residues. Germline lookup yields CDR1 MNHEY and CDR2 SMNVEV (reference sequence). Trimming removed 4 bases from V and 3 bases from J; junction bases left unmatched: 6. CDR3: CASSYWDRVYEQYF. The CDR3 DNA follows: TGTGCCAGCAGTTACTGGGACAGAGTCTACGAGCAGTACTTC.

A word on this clonotype: Its ends do not fully match the called genes, so a read error is possible. This rearrangement joins TRBV20-1 to TRBJ2-1; 11 bases map to TRBD2. Germline V gives CDR1 DFQATT, CDR2 SNEGSKA (reference sequence). This CDR3 has 18 residues. CDR3 DNA: TGCAGTGCTAGTGAGATAGCGGGGGGGCCCTCTTTCGCCAATGGGCAGTTCTTC. Translation: CSASEIAGGPSFANGQFF.

In this sample, this clonotype turned up a few times. The chain recombines TRBV20-1 with TRBJ2-7; D is unresolved. V was clipped by 6 bases and J by 4 bases, with 34 bases between them. From germline, CDR1 is DFQATT and CDR2 SNEGSKA (reference sequence). This CDR3 contains 19 residues. The CDR3 reads CSASPITRHKERSGYEQYF. The CDR3 DNA reads TGCAGTGCCAGTCCGATAACCCGGCATAAAGAGAGGAGTGGTTACGAGCAGTACTTC.

There are many counts of this clonotype. The chain links TRBV4-1 to TRBJ2-7, with D hard to call. Trimming cost V 0 bases and J 3 bases, with 12 bases left between them. This CDR3 contains 15 residues. The germline V gene encodes CDR1 MGHRA and CDR2 YSYEKL. DNA for the CDR3: TGCGCCAGCAGCCAAGATAGGCAGTTAGACTACGAGCAGTACTTC. Translating gives CASSQDRQLDYEQYF.

This clonotype was observed a handful of times. This sequence joins TRBV24-1 and TRBJ2-3; 11 nucleotides line up with TRBD2. CDR1 KGHDR and CDR2 SFDVKD come from the germline V gene. The CDR3 length is 18 residues. V shed 4 bases, J shed 2 bases, and the junction held 10 bases outside the gene matches. For the CDR3, the DNA is TGTGCCACCAGTGACCACACGACTAGCGGGATGAACACAGATACGCAGTATTTT. It codes for CATSDHTTSGMNTDTQYF.

This clonotype was seen many times. The chain links TRBV12-3 or TRBV12-4 to TRBJ1-5, with unresolved D. This CDR3 is built from 13 residues. The V end lost 7 bases, the J end lost 5 bases, and 12 bases lay between the germline ends. The CDR3 sequence is CASKIDTDQPQHF. CDR3 coding DNA: TGTGCCAGCAAAATTGACACCGATCAGCCCCAGCATTTT.

V gene TRBV20-1 combines with J gene TRBJ2-3; 9 bases match TRBD2. The CDR3 runs 13 residues. After removal of 4 bases from V and 4 bases from J, the junction contained 3 bases not matched to a gene. CDR1 DFQATT and CDR2 SNEGSKA come from the germline V gene (reference sequence). The CDR3 nucleotides are TGCAGTGCTAATAGCGGGAGCGCAGATACGCAGTATTTT. This translates into CSANSGSADTQYF.

In the case of this clonotype: This may stem from a read error, because a much larger clone lies one nucleotide away. This rearrangement joins TRBV7-9 to TRBJ2-1; 10 bases are shared with TRBD2. The germline gives CDR1 SEHNR, CDR2 FQNEAQ (reference sequence). The CDR3 totals 14 residues. This CDR3 reads CASNLSLAGDEQFF. As DNA, the CDR3 is TGTGCCAGCAACTTATCGCTAGCGGGAGATGAGCAGTTCTTC.

The chain recombines TRBV9 with TRBJ2-1, with D maybe TRBD2 (6 bases). CDR1 and CDR2 from the germline V gene are SGDLS and YYNGEE. This CDR3 spans 15 amino acids. V was shortened by 0 bases and J by 2 bases, with 9 bases between the two germline ends. The CDR3 protein is CASSVGTTTYNEQFF. In nucleotides, the CDR3 is TGTGCCAGCAGCGTAGGGACTACCACCTACAATGAGCAGTTCTTC. The complete variable domain, with remaining parts taken from reference TRBV9 and TRBJ2-1, reads DSGVTQTPKHLITATGQRVTLRCSPRSGDLSVYWYQQSLDQGLQFLIQYYNGEERAKGNILERFSAQQFPDLHSELNLSSLELGDSALYFCASSVGTTTYNEQFFGPGTRLTVL.

The chain couples TRBV20-1 to TRBJ2-1; D perhaps matches TRBD1 (5 bases). The V end was cut by 1 base, the J end by 6 bases, with 16 bases between. The germline V gene encodes CDR1 DFQATT and CDR2 SNEGSKA (reference sequence). The CDR3 is made up of 15 amino acids. The CDR3 nucleotides read TGCAGTGCTAGAGGTCAGGGCCAAAGTCGCAATGAGCAGTTCTTC. Translated: CSARGQGQSRNEQFF.

This clonotype appeared a few times. The chain uses TRBV6-1 and TRBJ1-5; 8 nucleotides agree with TRBD1. This CDR3 is 13 amino acids long. V lost 6 bases to trimming and J lost 3 bases; unmatched junction nucleotides: 1. Germline values: CDR1 MNHNS, CDR2 SASEGT. In DNA, the CDR3 is TGTGCCAGCAGGGACAGGGTCAATCAGCCCCAGCATTTT. This codes for CASRDRVNQPQHF.

This chain connects TRBV7-9 to TRBJ2-7, with D perhaps matching TRBD1 or TRBD2 (5 bases each). V was shortened by 5 bases and J by 0 bases, with 20 bases between the two germline ends. The CDR3 runs 17 residues. Germline V gene lookup returns CDR1 SEHNR and CDR2 FQNEAQ (reference sequence). CDR3 DNA: TGTGCCAGCAGCCCGAGGGGTGAGGGAGACTTCTCCTACGAGCAGTACTTC. Translating gives CASSPRGEGDFSYEQYF.

The chain carries TRBV12-3 or TRBV12-4 and TRBJ1-1; 7 bases fit TRBD1. This CDR3 comprises 13 residues. The J segment lost 6 bases and the V segment lost 6 bases, leaving 7 bases of the junction unmatched. CDR3 bases: TGTGCCAGCAGGCGACAGGGAGAGGCTGAAGCTTTCTTT. Encoded protein: CASRRQGEAEAFF.

In its sample, this clonotype was seen a few times. This chain links TRBV4-2 with TRBJ2-5; D unresolved. Germline CDR1 and CDR2: LGHNA and YNFKEQ. Trimming shortened V by 0 bases and J by 0 bases, and 11 bases separated the two germline ends. The CDR3 sequence is 16 residues long. In DNA, the CDR3 is TGTGCCAGCAGCCAAGAGAAATTGAGGTACCAAGAGACCCAGTACTTC. Amino acids: CASSQEKLRYQETQYF.

This clonotype was seen at least ten times. The J gene is TRBJ2-7, the V gene TRBV7-2; 8 bases fit TRBD1. Trimming cost V 4 bases and J 3 bases; bases outside gene matches: 8. CDR1 and CDR2 (germline): SGHTA, FQGNSA. The CDR3 runs 15 residues. The CDR3 protein is CASSYLWTGNYEQYF. The CDR3 DNA sequence: TGTGCCAGCAGCTATCTTTGGACAGGGAACTACGAGCAGTACTTC.

V usage is TRBV11-2 and J usage is TRBJ2-5; D might be TRBD1 (6 bases). Looked up from germline, CDR1 is SGHAT and CDR2 is FQNNGV. This CDR3 spans 16 amino acids. Trimming removed 4 bases at V and 2 bases at J, with 17 bases between. The CDR3 bases are TGTGCCAGCAGCTACGGGTTGGGGACATTACAAGAGACCCAGTACTTC. Translation gives CASSYGLGTLQETQYF.

In this sample, this clonotype turned up a few times. The junction departs from the called germline gene at one end, perhaps through a read error. The chain is built from TRBV6-1 and TRBJ1-6; D call uncertain. The CDR3 is made up of 15 amino acids. Per germline, CDR1 MNHNS and CDR2 SASEGT. CDR3 amino acids: CASSEEGSSNSPLHF. The CDR3 region has the DNA TGTGCCAGCAGCGAAGAAGGGTCTTCTAATTCACCCCTCCACTTT.